The 27 T cell receptor beta chains presented below share a single source sample, sequenced in a study of identical twins. TCRdb re-derived calls from the 5' RACE reads in MiXCR, one entry per CDR3 protein. The sample has around 490,000 distinct CDR3 sequences; 20% to 25% are singletons. These records were also assigned to another study, of yellow fever vaccine responses in identical twins.

Sequencing input: CD4+ T cells sorted from blood. The receptors were sampled from a woman aged 18-29 years in good health.

Only a few counts were recorded for this clonotype. The J gene is TRBJ1-1, the V gene TRBV20-1; the D is unclear. Deletions cut 6 bases from V and 11 bases from J, with 22 bases between. The germline CDR1 and CDR2 sequences are DFQATT and SNEGSKA (reference sequence). CDR3 length: 13 amino acids. The CDR3 sequence: CSASDRGFGLAFF. DNA for the CDR3: TGCAGTGCCTCCGACCGGGGTTTTGGGTTGGCTTTCTTT.

This chain links TRBV21-1 with TRBJ1-1; the table gives TRBD1 as D, unverified against the DNA. TRBV21-1 is recorded as a pseudogene. CDR3 length equals 16 residues. The CDR3 region has the DNA TGTGCCAGCAGCTTATACAGGGGGCGCCGGGACACTGAAGCTTTCTTT. Translation: CASSLYRGRRDTEAFF.

The V and J genes are TRBV12-3 or TRBV12-4 and TRBJ2-5; 7 bases match TRBD1. This CDR3 is built from 14 residues. Trimming cost V 5 bases and J 5 bases; bases outside gene matches: 8. The CDR3 here is CASSEQGWGETQYF. CDR3 sequence (DNA): TGTGCCAGCAGTGAACAGGGGTGGGGGGAGACCCAGTACTTC.

The CDR3 reads CASSLLAELTDTQYF. The CDR3, as DNA: TGTGCCAGCAGCTTACTAGCGGAGCTCACAGATACGCAGTATTTT. This chain connects TRBV7-9 to TRBJ2-3; 7 bases fit TRBD2. V lost 2 bases, J lost 2 bases, and 4 bases stayed unmatched. This CDR3 has 15 amino acids. The germline gives CDR1 SEHNR, CDR2 FQNEAQ (reference sequence).

The chain links TRBV20-1 to TRBJ2-1; 7 bases align to TRBD2. Losses at the gene ends were 2 bases for V and 9 bases for J; bases not matched to a gene: 7. The CDR3 covers 13 residues. The germline V gene encodes CDR1 DFQATT and CDR2 SNEGSKA (reference sequence). The CDR3 reads CSARPGTTVEQFF. The CDR3 DNA reads TGCAGTGCTAGACCGGGGACTACCGTTGAGCAGTTCTTC.

The CDR3 region is CASSQGTGNYEQYF. The CDR3 DNA reads as TGCGCCAGCAGCCAAGGGACAGGGAACTACGAGCAGTACTTC. This chain uses TRBV4-1 with TRBJ2-7, with 8 bases fitting TRBD1. The CDR3 is 14 residues long. Germline values: CDR1 MGHRA, CDR2 YSYEKL. The trim removed 1 base at V and 3 bases at J, leaving 2 bases unmatched.

This clonotype was observed a handful of times. The J gene is TRBJ2-1, the V gene TRBV20-1; D unclear. Germline CDR1 is DFQATT and CDR2 is SNEGSKA (reference sequence). This CDR3 contains 13 residues. Trimming stripped 6 bases from V and 2 bases from J, with 11 bases between. CDR3 sequence reads: CSAPRDPYNEQFF. The DNA of the CDR3 is TGCAGTGCACCTCGCGATCCCTACAATGAGCAGTTCTTC.

This clonotype was picked up a small number of times. This chain links TRBV9 with TRBJ1-6, with a tentative D call TRBD1 (6 bases). CDR1 and CDR2 (germline): SGDLS, YYNGEE. The CDR3 contains 15 residues. V shed 4 bases and J shed 9 bases, with 17 bases lying between them. CDR3 coding DNA: TGTGCCAGCAGCACATCGGGGACAAACGGTTCACCCCTCCACTTT. Amino acids: CASSTSGTNGSPLHF.

This clonotype was counted a few times. This sequence joins TRBV7-2 and TRBJ2-1; D not resolved. The CDR3 consists of 15 residues. CDR1 and CDR2 from the germline V gene are SGHTA and FQGNSA. V was shortened by 0 bases and J by 5 bases, with 11 bases between the two germline ends. The CDR3 sequence: CASSLAFGGHNEQFF. The CDR3 DNA reads TGTGCCAGCAGCTTAGCGTTCGGTGGACACAATGAGCAGTTCTTC.

The chain uses TRBV7-9 and TRBJ1-5; D is ambiguous. Between the trimmed V and J ends, which lost 0 bases and 3 bases, there was a span of 15 bases. Germline values: CDR1 SEHNR, CDR2 FQNEAQ (reference sequence). The CDR3 has 17 amino acids. The CDR3 DNA reads as TGTGCCAGCAGCTTAGCGCGCAGGTTCGCTGCCAATCAGCCCCAGCATTTT. Its protein is CASSLARRFAANQPQHF.

The sample holds a few counts of this clonotype. The chain combines TRBV10-2 with TRBJ1-5; no clear D gene. Germline V gene sequence: CDR1 WSHSY, CDR2 SAAADI. V was pared by 2 bases and J by 3 bases, with 11 bases between. The CDR3 is made up of 15 amino acids. The CDR3 sequence: CASSEGQANNQPQHF. DNA for the CDR3: TGCGCCAGCAGTGAGGGGCAGGCAAACAATCAGCCCCAGCATTTT.

This clonotype was seen only a few times. J is TRBJ2-1 and V is TRBV12-3 or TRBV12-4; D is ambiguous. Deletions cut 6 bases from V and 4 bases from J, with 4 bases between. CDR3 length equals 11 residues. As DNA, the CDR3 is TGTGCCAGCAGGACTTACAATGAGCAGTTCTTC. Translation: CASRTYNEQFF.

V usage is TRBV5-6 and J usage is TRBJ2-5; perhaps TRBD1 as D (5 bases). CDR1 is SGHDT and CDR2 is YYEEEE in the germline V gene. The V end was cut by 4 bases, the J end by 5 bases, with 12 bases between. The CDR3 is 13 residues long. CDR3 amino acids: CASSRSRGETQYF. In DNA, the CDR3 is TGTGCCAGCAGCCGGAGTAGGGGTGAGACCCAGTACTTC.

This clonotype was seen only a few times. This chain links TRBV5-1 with TRBJ2-7, with D perhaps matching TRBD1 (6 bases). Germline V gene lookup returns CDR1 SGHRS and CDR2 YFSETQ. CDR3 length: 15 residues. Trimming shortened V by 5 bases and J by 4 bases, and 19 bases separated the two germline ends. The CDR3 sequence: CASRPQGQGWYEQYF. The DNA for the CDR3 is TGCGCCAGCAGACCCCAAGGGCAGGGGTGGTACGAGCAGTACTTC.

This clonotype was counted many times. The chain recombines TRBV15 with TRBJ1-1; TRBD1 matches 11 bases. Trimming removed 0 bases from V and 4 bases from J; junction bases left unmatched: 1. This CDR3 comprises 15 residues. The germline V gene encodes CDR1 LNHNV and CDR2 YYDKDF (reference sequence). DNA for the CDR3: TGTGCCACCAGCAGAGAAGGGACAGGGGGCACTGAAGCTTTCTTT. Translating it yields CATSREGTGGTEAFF.

In this sample, this clonotype turned up a few times. The rearrangement links TRBV6-4 to TRBJ2-4, with 7 bases that match TRBD2. Per germline, CDR1 MRHNA and CDR2 SNTAGT. This CDR3 region has 18 residues. The junction had 11 bases not matched to a gene; V was cut back by 0 bases and J by 3 bases. This CDR3 reads CASSDSGDGREGKNIQYF. DNA of the CDR3: TGTGCCAGCAGTGACTCCGGCGATGGGAGGGAGGGCAAAAACATTCAGTACTTC.

The chain uses TRBV5-1 and TRBJ2-5, with D hard to call. CDR3 length: 14 amino acids. The germline gives CDR1 SGHRS, CDR2 YFSETQ. Trimming took 0 bases from V and 0 from J, leaving 6 bases between them. The CDR3 region is CASSLASYQETQYF. In nucleotides, the CDR3 is TGCGCCAGCAGCTTGGCGTCGTACCAAGAGACCCAGTACTTC.

A few counts support this clonotype. The gene calls are TRBV5-5 and TRBJ2-7; the D gene is possibly TRBD2 (6 bases). Germline CDR1 SGHKS, CDR2 YYEKEE (reference sequence). The V end was cut by 0 bases, the J end by 2 bases, with 15 bases between. The CDR3 covers 16 residues. The CDR3 DNA follows: TGTGCCAGCAGCTTGGTCCCTGCTAGCGACCCCTACGAGCAGTACTTC. Translation: CASSLVPASDPYEQYF.

This rearrangement joins TRBV18 to TRBJ2-1, with a possible D match to TRBD1 (5 bases). Between the trimmed V and J ends, which lost 1 base and 10 bases, there was a span of 8 bases. Looked up from germline, CDR1 is KGHSH and CDR2 is LQKENI. CDR3 length equals 12 residues. The CDR3 sequence: CASSPLGQEQFF. The CDR3, as DNA: TGTGCCAGCTCACCACTGGGGCAGGAGCAGTTCTTC.

The chain is built from TRBV29-1 and TRBJ2-3; 14 nucleotides align to TRBD2. The CDR3 is 14 amino acids. Germline-derived CDR1 and CDR2 are SQVTM and ANQGSEA. J gave up 4 bases and V 8 bases, and 5 bases lay outside the gene matches. The CDR3 nucleotides read TGCAGCTCAGGGACTAGCGGGAGAGCAGATACGCAGTATTTT. Protein product: CSSGTSGRADTQYF.

This CDR3 is CASSWGLAASQFF. In nucleotides, the CDR3 is TGTGCCAGCAGTTGGGGACTAGCGGCCTCGCAGTTCTTC. The chain is built from TRBV28 and TRBJ2-1, with 11 nucleotides matching TRBD2. Germline V gene data show CDR1 as MDHEN and CDR2 as SYDVKM. The CDR3 length is 13 residues. V was clipped by 4 bases and J by 12 bases; unmatched bases: 5.

There are a few counts of this clonotype. The V gene is TRBV3-1, the J gene TRBJ2-3; 7 positions agree with TRBD1. In germline, CDR1 is LGHDT, CDR2 YNNKEL (reference sequence). Trimming removed 4 bases from V and 2 bases from J; junction bases left unmatched: 6. This CDR3 is 15 amino acids long. The DNA of the CDR3 is TGTGCCAGCAGCCCCGGCAGGGGGATCACAGATACGCAGTATTTT. Translated: CASSPGRGITDTQYF.

The J gene is TRBJ1-1, the V gene TRBV3-1; TRBD1 matches 11 bases. Germline trimming cut 4 bases from V and 5 bases from J; bases unmatched to any gene: 9. The CDR3 is 16 amino acids. Germline loops: CDR1 LGHDT, CDR2 YNNKEL (reference sequence). CDR3 sequence: CASSLRTGGARTEAFF. CDR3 sequence (DNA): TGTGCCAGCAGCCTTAGGACAGGGGGCGCGAGGACTGAAGCTTTCTTT.

This clonotype was counted between two and nine times. CDR3 nucleotide sequence: TGCAGTGCTGGTGGCAGGGTGTCTCCGGGAGAACCCCCAGATACGCAGTATTTT. Residues: CSAGGRVSPGEPPDTQYF. The chain has TRBV20-1 and TRBJ2-3, with D possibly TRBD2 on 6 matching bases. Germline-derived CDR1 and CDR2 are DFQATT and SNEGSKA (reference sequence). Trimming stripped 5 bases from V and 4 bases from J, with 28 bases between. The CDR3 sequence is 18 residues long.

The CDR3 spells CASRPGESSYNEQFF. CDR3 DNA sequence: TGTGCCAGCCGGCCCGGCGAGAGCTCCTACAATGAGCAGTTCTTC. The genes are TRBV6-2 or TRBV6-3 and TRBJ2-1, with unresolved D. The CDR3 length is 15 residues. With 8 bases removed from V and 0 bases from J, the gap between germline ends came to 14 bases. Looked up from germline, CDR1 is MNHEY and CDR2 is SVGEGT.

This clonotype has a handful of counts. The CDR3 DNA reads TGTGCCAGCAGCCAGGGGACGCCCCAAGAGACCCAGTACTTC. It codes for CASSQGTPQETQYF. The chain recombines TRBV7-9 with TRBJ2-5; maybe TRBD1 (6 bases). V lost 5 bases and J 1 base, leaving 11 bases between the germline ends. This CDR3 spans 14 amino acids. CDR1 SEHNR and CDR2 FQNEAQ come from the germline V gene (reference sequence).

The sample holds a few counts of this clonotype. The chain recombines TRBV3-1 with TRBJ2-2, with 8 bases aligning to TRBD1. The CDR3 has 17 amino acids. From germline, CDR1 is LGHDT and CDR2 YNNKEL (reference sequence). J lost 0 bases, V lost 2 bases, and 5 bases had no gene match. The CDR3 nucleotides read TGTGCCAGCAGCCAAACGACGACAGGGGCGAACACCGGGGAGCTGTTTTTT. This encodes CASSQTTTGANTGELFF.